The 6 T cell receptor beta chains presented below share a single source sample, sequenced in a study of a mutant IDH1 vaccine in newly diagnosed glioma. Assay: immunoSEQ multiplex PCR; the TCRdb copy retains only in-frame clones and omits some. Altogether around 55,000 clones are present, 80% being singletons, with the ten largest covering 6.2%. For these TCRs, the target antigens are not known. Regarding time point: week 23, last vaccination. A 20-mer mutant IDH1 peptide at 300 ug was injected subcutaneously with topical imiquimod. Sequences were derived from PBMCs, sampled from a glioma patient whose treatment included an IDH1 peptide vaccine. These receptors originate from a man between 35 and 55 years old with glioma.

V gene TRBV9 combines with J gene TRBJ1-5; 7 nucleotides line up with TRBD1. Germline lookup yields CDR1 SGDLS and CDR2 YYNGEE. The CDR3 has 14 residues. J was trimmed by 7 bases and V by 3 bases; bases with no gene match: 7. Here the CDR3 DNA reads TGTGCCAGCAGCGCCACCTCCAGGGGGCAGCCCCAGCATTTT. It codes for CASSATSRGQPQHF.

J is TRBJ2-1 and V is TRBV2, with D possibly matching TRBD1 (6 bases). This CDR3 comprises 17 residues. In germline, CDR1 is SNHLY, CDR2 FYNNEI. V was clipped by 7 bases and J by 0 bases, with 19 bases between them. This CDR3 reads CASTRTDPGTSYNEQFF. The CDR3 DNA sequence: TGTGCCAGCACAAGGACAGACCCTGGGACCTCCTACAATGAGCAGTTCTTC.

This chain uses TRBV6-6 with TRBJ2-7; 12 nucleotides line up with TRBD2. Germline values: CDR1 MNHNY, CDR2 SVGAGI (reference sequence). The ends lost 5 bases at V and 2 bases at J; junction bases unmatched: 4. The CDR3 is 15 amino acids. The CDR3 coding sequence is TGTGCCAGCAGTAACCTAGCGGGGGGGGCCTACGAGCAGTACTTC. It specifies CASSNLAGGAYEQYF.

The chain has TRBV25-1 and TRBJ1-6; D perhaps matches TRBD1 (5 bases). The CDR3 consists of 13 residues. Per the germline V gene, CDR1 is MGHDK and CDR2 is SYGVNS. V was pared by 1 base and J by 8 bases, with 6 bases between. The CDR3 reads CASSEFRDSPLHF. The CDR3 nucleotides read TGTGCCAGCAGTGAATTCAGGGATTCACCCCTCCACTTT. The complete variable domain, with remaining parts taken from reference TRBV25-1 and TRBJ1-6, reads EADIYQTPRYLVIGTGKKITLECSQTMGHDKMYWYQQDPGMELHLIHYSYGVNSTEKGDLSSESTVSRIRTEHFPLTLESARPSHTSQYLCASSEFRDSPLHFGNGTRLTVT.

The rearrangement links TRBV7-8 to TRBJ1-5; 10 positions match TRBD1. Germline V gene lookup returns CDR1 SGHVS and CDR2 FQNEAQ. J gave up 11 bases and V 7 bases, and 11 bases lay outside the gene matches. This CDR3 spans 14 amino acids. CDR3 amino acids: CASKPTGGLEAQHF. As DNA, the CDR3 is TGTGCCAGCAAACCGACAGGGGGCTTGGAAGCCCAGCATTTT.

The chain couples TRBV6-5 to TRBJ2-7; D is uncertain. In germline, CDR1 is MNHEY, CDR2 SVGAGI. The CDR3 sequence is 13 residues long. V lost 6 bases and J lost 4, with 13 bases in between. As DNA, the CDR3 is TGTGCCAGCAGAAACGGACCTCATTACGAGCAGTACTTC. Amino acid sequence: CASRNGPHYEQYF.